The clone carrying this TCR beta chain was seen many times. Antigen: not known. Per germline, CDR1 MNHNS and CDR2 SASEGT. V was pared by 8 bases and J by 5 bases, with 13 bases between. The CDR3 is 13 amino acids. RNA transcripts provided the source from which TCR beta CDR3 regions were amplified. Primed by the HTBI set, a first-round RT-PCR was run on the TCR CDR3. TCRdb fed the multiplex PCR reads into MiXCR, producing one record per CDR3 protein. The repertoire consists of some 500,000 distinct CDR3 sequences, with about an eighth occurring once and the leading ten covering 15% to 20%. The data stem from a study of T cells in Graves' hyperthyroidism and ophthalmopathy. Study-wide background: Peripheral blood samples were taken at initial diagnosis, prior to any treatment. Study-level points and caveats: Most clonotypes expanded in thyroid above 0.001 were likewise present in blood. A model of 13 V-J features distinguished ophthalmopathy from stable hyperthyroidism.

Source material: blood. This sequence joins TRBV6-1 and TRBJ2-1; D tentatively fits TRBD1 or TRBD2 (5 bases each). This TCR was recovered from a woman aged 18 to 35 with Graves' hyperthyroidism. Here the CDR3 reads CASSGPTDNEQFF. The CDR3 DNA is TGTGCCAGCTCGGGACCAACGGACAATGAGCAGTTCTTC.